These 16 T cell receptor beta chains came from one sample sequenced in a study of vaccination effects on CD4 cells after COVID-19. The antigens these receptors bind are not known. Measured with immunoSEQ multiplex PCR; TCRdb has only the in-frame clones, and not every one. Found here are 65,000 to 85,000 clones, 80% of them singletons; the top ten hold 9% to 15%. Antigen-specific CD4+ T cells were expanded (with viral peptide pools) by the ViraFEST assay ahead of sequencing. CD4+ T cells were isolated after around ten days of culture. Nucleocapsid antibodies were negative in the vaccine recipients, who had never had SARS-CoV-2 infection. This sample comprised CD4+ T cells from PBMCs cultured with SARS-CoV-2 spike peptides, obtained before COVID-19 vaccination. These receptor sequences come from a human donor who received a COVID-19 vaccine.

The rearrangement links TRBV25-1 to TRBJ2-5, with a weak D call TRBD2 (6 bases). The V gene lost 4 bases and the J gene lost 3 bases, with 12 bases spanning the gap. This CDR3 has 14 residues. Germline CDR1 reads MGHDK; CDR2 reads SYGVNS. The DNA of the CDR3 is TGTGCCAGCAGTGCCCCTGGAGGGAAAGAGACCCAGTACTTC. Translated, it gives CASSAPGGKETQYF.

The chain couples TRBV20-1 to TRBJ1-3; D not resolved. Germline lookup yields CDR1 DFQATT and CDR2 SNEGSKA (reference sequence). There are 10 residues in the CDR3. The V and J ends lost 6 bases and 4 bases respectively, with 4 bases between them. The CDR3 region is CSAQGNTIYF. The DNA for the CDR3 is TGCAGTGCCCAAGGAAACACCATATATTTT.

The chain carries TRBV6-2 or TRBV6-3 and TRBJ2-5; 10 bases map to TRBD2. J lost 4 bases, V lost 2 bases, and 4 bases had no gene match. CDR3 size: 15 residues. CDR1 and CDR2 (germline): MNHEY, SVGEGT. CDR3 protein: CASSYGAGGRETQYF. The CDR3 nucleotides are TGTGCCAGCAGTTACGGAGCGGGGGGGCGAGAGACCCAGTACTTC.

V gene TRBV5-1 combines with J gene TRBJ2-5; D unclear. The CDR3 runs to 13 residues. V was clipped by 2 bases and J by 4 bases, with 9 bases between them. CDR1 and CDR2 from the germline V gene are SGHRS and YFSETQ. DNA of the CDR3: TGCGCCAGCAGCTTATCACAGAGAGAGACCCAGTACTTC. Its translation: CASSLSQRETQYF.

The genes are TRBV5-1 and TRBJ1-1; D might be TRBD1 (6 bases). V gave up 4 bases and J gave up 4 bases, with 17 bases separating them. Per the germline V gene, CDR1 is SGHRS and CDR2 is YFSETQ. The CDR3 spans 15 residues. The CDR3, as DNA: TGCGCCAGCAGCGCCTTACAGGGTGGAAGCACTGAAGCTTTCTTT. Its translation is CASSALQGGSTEAFF. The whole variable domain, remainder taken from reference TRBV5-1 and TRBJ1-1, is KAGVTQTPRYLIKTRGQQVTLSCSPISGHRSVSWYQQTPGQGLQFLFEYFSETQRNKGNFPGRFSGRQFSNSRSEMNVSTLELGDSALYLCASSALQGGSTEAFFGQGTRLTVV.

This clone was seen a single time. The chain combines TRBV6-2 or TRBV6-3 with TRBJ2-1; TRBD2 matches at 10 bases. CDR1 is MNHEY and CDR2 is SVGEGT in the germline V gene. With V trimmed by 4 bases and J by 8 bases, 5 bases remained unmatched. The CDR3 loop spans 14 amino acids. The chain's CDR3 is CASSWSLAGDEQFF. CDR3 in DNA: TGTGCCAGCAGTTGGTCGCTAGCGGGGGATGAGCAGTTCTTC.

This rearrangement joins TRBV5-4 to TRBJ1-2; D is uncertain. This CDR3 spans 13 amino acids. V was trimmed by 4 bases and J by 1 base, leaving 8 bases between them. Germline V gives CDR1 SGHNT, CDR2 YYREEE (reference sequence). The CDR3 DNA reads as TGTGCCAGCAGCCCTTCAAATAACTATGGCTACACCTTC. Its protein product is CASSPSNNYGYTF. Combining the CDR3 with reference TRBV5-4 and TRBJ1-2 gives the whole variable domain ETGVTQSPTHLIKTRGQQVTLRCSSQSGHNTVSWYQQALGQGPQFIFQYYREEENGRGNFPPRFSGLQFPNYSSELNVNALELDDSALYLCASSPSNNYGYTFGSGTRLTVV.

The chain joins TRBV27 to TRBJ2-2; 9 bases align to TRBD1. The CDR3 consists of 14 residues. Losses at the gene ends were 6 bases for V and 5 bases for J; bases not matched to a gene: 4. Germline V gives CDR1 MNHEY, CDR2 SMNVEV (reference sequence). The CDR3 is CASRSQGATGELFF. As DNA, the CDR3 is TGTGCCAGCAGGTCACAGGGGGCGACCGGGGAGCTGTTTTTT.

The chain is built from TRBV6-4 and TRBJ2-2; no definite D call. Deletions cut 8 bases from V and 4 bases from J, with 14 bases between. CDR3 length: 14 residues. CDR1 is MRHNA and CDR2 is SNTAGT in the germline V gene. The CDR3 here is CASSVSSGTGELFF. CDR3 DNA sequence: TGTGCCAGCTCAGTTTCGTCTGGCACCGGGGAGCTGTTTTTT.

J is TRBJ1-6 and V is TRBV7-2; D is possibly TRBD1 (5 bases). This CDR3 has 12 residues. Looked up from germline, CDR1 is SGHTA and CDR2 is FQGNSA. The V end lost 6 bases, the J end lost 10 bases, and 10 bases lay between the germline ends. The CDR3 bases are TGTGCCAGCAGTCAGGGTTTGTCACCCCTCCACTTT. Protein sequence: CASSQGLSPLHF.

The chain links TRBV28 to TRBJ1-5; D perhaps matches TRBD1 (5 bases). Germline V gives CDR1 MDHEN, CDR2 SYDVKM. Between the trimmed V and J ends, which lost 6 bases and 2 bases, there was a span of 20 bases. CDR3 size: 17 residues. CDR3 sequence: CASSLRDGPMGNQPQHF. The CDR3 bases are TGTGCCAGCAGCCTACGGGACGGACCCATGGGCAATCAGCCCCAGCATTTT.

The V call is TRBV19, the J call TRBJ1-2; 7 nucleotides agree with TRBD1. V lost 5 bases, J lost 4 bases, and 16 bases stayed unmatched. CDR3 size: 17 residues. From germline, CDR1 is LNHDA and CDR2 SQIVND (reference sequence). Written as DNA, the CDR3 is TGTGCCAGTAGTGGACTCGGACAGGCGGCCGTCGGCTATGGCTACACCTTC. As protein: CASSGLGQAAVGYGYTF. The entire variable domain, with the rest obtained from reference TRBV19 and TRBJ1-2, is as follows: DGGITQSPKYLFRKEGQNVTLSCEQNLNHDAMYWYRQDPGQGLRLIYYSQIVNDFQKGDIAEGYSVSREKKESFPLTVTSAQKNPTAFYLCASSGLGQAAVGYGYTFGSGTRLTVV.

The chain carries TRBV7-2 and TRBJ1-5; 7 nucleotides line up with TRBD1. CDR3 size: 14 residues. V lost 4 bases, J lost 2 bases, and 2 bases stayed unmatched. Germline CDR1 is SGHTA and CDR2 is FQGNSA. The CDR3 here is CASSSGQGNQPQHF. CDR3 in DNA: TGTGCCAGCAGCTCTGGACAGGGCAATCAGCCCCAGCATTTT. Complete variable domain (other parts from reference TRBV7-2 and TRBJ1-5): GAGVSQSPSNKVTEKGKDVELRCDPISGHTALYWYRQSLGQGLEFLIYFQGNSAPDKSGLPSDRFSAERTGGSVSTLTIQRTQQEDSAVYLCASSSGQGNQPQHFGDGTRLSIL.

The rearrangement uses TRBV11-2 and TRBJ2-5; 9 positions agree with TRBD1. This CDR3 comprises 13 residues. Germline V gene lookup returns CDR1 SGHAT and CDR2 FQNNGV. Trimming removed 0 bases from V and 13 bases from J; junction bases left unmatched: 6. The CDR3 loop reads CASSLDRGQGSYF. The CDR3 DNA reads TGTGCCAGCAGCTTAGATCGAGGACAGGGGTCGTACTTC.

This chain links TRBV18 with TRBJ2-3, with TRBD2 as a possible D gene (6 bases). The CDR3 covers 15 residues. The germline V gene encodes CDR1 KGHSH and CDR2 LQKENI. V lost 6 bases, J lost 2 bases, and 15 bases lay in between. As DNA, the CDR3 is TGTGCCAGCTCCCCCGGGTTAGCGGTCACAGATACGCAGTATTTT. This codes for CASSPGLAVTDTQYF.

The chain combines TRBV28 with TRBJ2-5, with 10 positions matching TRBD2. Germline V gene lookup returns CDR1 MDHEN and CDR2 SYDVKM. CDR3 length: 17 residues. The V segment lost 6 bases and the J segment 5 bases; nucleotides outside the gene matches: 15. This CDR3 reads CASRDLWSGGALETQYF. CDR3 DNA: TGTGCCAGCAGGGACCTGTGGAGCGGGGGGGCTTTGGAGACCCAGTACTTC.